This T cell receptor beta chain was documented in a study of vaccination and CD4 T cells after COVID-19. An Oncomine TCR Beta short-read assay was used to sequence the DNA from cultured CD4+ T cells. TCRdb passed the PCR reads through MiXCR, listing each CDR3 protein once. The sample consists of 15,000 to 20,000 distinct CDR3 sequences, 35% to 45% of them appearing once. The CDR3 sequence is 11 residues long. The germline gives CDR1 SNHLY, CDR2 FYNNEI. V was pared by 3 bases and J by 15 bases, with 12 bases between. This clonotype was recorded once. Its matching antigen is unknown. Treatment described: roughly 10-day PBMC culture with coronavirus spike peptide pools or control peptides (ViraFEST assay). ViraFEST expanded antigen-specific T cells with peptide pools, then sequenced TCRs.

The clonotype originates from a human donor who had recovered from COVID-19. The J gene is TRBJ2-1, the V gene TRBV2; D may correspond to TRBD1 or TRBD2 (5 bases each). The sequenced sample was CD4+ T cells from blood, cultured in vitro. The CDR3 spells CASSERGRPFF. CDR3 nucleotide sequence: TGTGCCAGCAGTGAGAGGGGACGTCCGTTCTTC.